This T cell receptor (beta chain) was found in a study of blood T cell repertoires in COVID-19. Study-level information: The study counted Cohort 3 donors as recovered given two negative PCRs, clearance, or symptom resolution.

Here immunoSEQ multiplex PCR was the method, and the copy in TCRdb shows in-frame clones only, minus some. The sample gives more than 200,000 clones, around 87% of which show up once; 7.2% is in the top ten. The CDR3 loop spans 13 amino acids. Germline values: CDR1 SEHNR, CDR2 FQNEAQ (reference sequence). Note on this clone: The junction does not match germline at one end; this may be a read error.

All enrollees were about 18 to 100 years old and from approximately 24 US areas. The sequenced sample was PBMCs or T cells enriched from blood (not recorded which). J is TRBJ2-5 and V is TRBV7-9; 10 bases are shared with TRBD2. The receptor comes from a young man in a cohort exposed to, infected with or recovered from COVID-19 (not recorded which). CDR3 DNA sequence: TGTGCCAGCAGCTCGGGACTAGCGCCAACATTAGACTTC. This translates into CASSSGLAPTLDF.